The source of this T cell receptor beta chain is a study of neurological immune-mediated disorders. Study details: A relapsing-remitting course was seen in about 90% of the roughly 34 multiple sclerosis patients and a secondary progressive course in 3. Study outcomes and limitations: The multiple sclerosis repertoire cluster lacked an association with any feature, whether clinical or MRI. CDR3 amino acid sequences found in expanded clones were never shared across subjects, suggesting private repertoires in all groups.

Germline V lookup: CDR1 SNHLY, CDR2 FYNNEI. This CDR3 is built from 14 residues. V lost 7 bases to trimming and J lost 3 bases, with 16 bases between them. Using its own MiXCR run on the 5' RACE reads, TCRdb lists one record per CDR3 protein. The sample lists about 55,000 distinct CDR3 sequences, about 4% occurring once. The sorted libraries took under 1.2 million CD4+ or CD8+ T cells. This clonotype was detected many times. Its target is unknown. The chain is built from TRBV2 and TRBJ2-7; no clear D gene. The sample comprised CD4+ T cells from blood. The sequence came from a woman aged 40 to 50 with multiple sclerosis. The CDR3 region is CASTRASPDYEQYF. In DNA, the CDR3 is TGTGCCAGCACTAGAGCCAGCCCCGACTACGAGCAGTACTTC. The complete variable domain, with remaining parts taken from reference TRBV2 and TRBJ2-7, reads EPEVTQTPSHQVTQMGQEVILRCVPISNHLYFYWYRQILGQKVEFLVSFYNNEISEKSEIFDDQFSVERPDGSNFTLKIRSTKLEDSAMYFCASTRASPDYEQYFGPGTRLTVT.